Below, one TCR beta chain is given with its context. Its antigen is currently unknown. The sample is drawn from a study of CD8 T cells in Susac syndrome. Study-wide points: TCR sequencing and HLA analysis covered a relatively small number of individuals.

The authors negatively isolated CD8+ and CD4+ T cells and FACS-enriched TEMRA cells. Random hexamers were used to reverse transcribe an amount of roughly 0.5 to 1 ug RNA. Amplification of TCR beta CDR3 was carried out by immunoSEQ multiplex PCR, which covered 54 Vbeta and 13 Jbeta segments. TCRdb passed the immunoSEQ multiplex PCR reads through MiXCR, listing each CDR3 protein once. Among roughly 200,000 distinct CDR3 sequences, about 95% were seen once, and the ten largest hold 0.082%. Per the germline V gene, CDR1 is MGHDK and CDR2 is SYGVNS. V was pared by 4 bases and J by 8 bases, with 11 bases between. The CDR3 length is 12 residues.

The chain uses TRBV25-1 and TRBJ1-2; unclear D gene. The receptor was derived from a human donor with multiple sclerosis. The sample consisted of CD4+ T cells from PBMCs. CDR3 amino acids: CASSVSQNGYTF. The DNA for the CDR3 is TGTGCCAGCAGTGTGTCGCAGAACGGCTACACCTTC.